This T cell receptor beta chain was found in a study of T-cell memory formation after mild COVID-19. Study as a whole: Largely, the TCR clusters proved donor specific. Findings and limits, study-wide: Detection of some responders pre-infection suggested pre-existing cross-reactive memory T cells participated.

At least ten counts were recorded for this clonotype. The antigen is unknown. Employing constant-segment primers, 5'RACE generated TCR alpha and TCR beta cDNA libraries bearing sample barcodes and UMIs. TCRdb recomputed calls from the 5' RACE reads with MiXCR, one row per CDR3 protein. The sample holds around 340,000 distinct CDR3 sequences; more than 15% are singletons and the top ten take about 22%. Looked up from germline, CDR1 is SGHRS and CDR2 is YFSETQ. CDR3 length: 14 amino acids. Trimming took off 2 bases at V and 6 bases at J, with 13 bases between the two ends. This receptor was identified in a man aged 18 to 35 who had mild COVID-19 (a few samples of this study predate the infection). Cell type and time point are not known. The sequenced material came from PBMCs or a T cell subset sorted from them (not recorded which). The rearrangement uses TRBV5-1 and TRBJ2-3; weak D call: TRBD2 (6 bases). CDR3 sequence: CASSFGREADTQYF. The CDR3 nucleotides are TGCGCCAGCAGCTTTGGCAGGGAGGCGGATACGCAGTATTTT. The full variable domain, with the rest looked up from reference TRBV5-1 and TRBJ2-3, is KAGVTQTPRYLIKTRGQQVTLSCSPISGHRSVSWYQQTPGQGLQFLFEYFSETQRNKGNFPGRFSGRQFSNSRSEMNVSTLELGDSALYLCASSFGREADTQYFGPGTRLTVL.